Sequencing of this T cell receptor beta chain was carried out in a study of T cell clonotyping in hematopoietic cell transplantation. Regarding the study as a whole: Recipient TCR diversity dropped after transplant; expanded clonotypes rose from day 30 to 180. CD4 and CD8 repertoire contributions could not be separated without sorting.

V shed 7 bases and J shed 8 bases, with 23 bases lying between them. The CDR3 contains 15 residues. Germline V gene sequence: CDR1 SNHLY, CDR2 FYNNEI. This table comes from immunoSEQ multiplex PCR, and its TCRdb copy is limited to in-frame clones, with some not included. Of approximately 80,000 clones in the sample, less than 96% were seen once. Time point in this sample: recipient sample about 28 days before transplant, after cytoreduction. In regard to this clone: Its antigen is not known.

The clonotype comes from a woman in her forties or fifties with acute myeloid leukemia. Some clones in this sample may be carry-over from other donors' samples. The V call is TRBV2, the J call TRBJ1-1; D is perhaps TRBD1 (5 bases). This specimen consisted of peripheral blood mononuclear cells, obtained before stem cell transplant. The CDR3 region has the DNA TGTGCCAGCAAGGTCCAGGCAGGGCCCGCTAGAGAAGCTTTCTTT. Translating gives CASKVQAGPAREAFF. Full variable domain (rest looked up from reference TRBV2 and TRBJ1-1): EPEVTQTPSHQVTQMGQEVILRCVPISNHLYFYWYRQILGQKVEFLVSFYNNEISEKSEIFDDQFSVERPDGSNFTLKIRSTKLEDSAMYFCASKVQAGPAREAFFGQGTRLTVV.